This TCR beta chain was recorded in a study of response to subunit inactivated influenza vaccine. One entry per CDR3 protein results from TCRdb running MiXCR on the RT-PCR reads. The sample holds a few hundred thousand distinct CDR3 sequences, 13% to 15% seen once. This clonotype was counted a few times. This CDR3 has 16 amino acids. CDR1 and CDR2 (germline): LGHDT, YNNKEL (reference sequence). V was pared by 0 bases and J by 4 bases, with 7 bases of the junction left unmatched. The sequencing used PBMCs from blood, collected 11 to 12 days after vaccination. The sequence derives from a man aged 50 to 60 who received an inactivated influenza vaccine. This chain connects TRBV3-1 to TRBJ2-5; 8 bases are a match to TRBD1. DNA of the CDR3: TGTGCCAGCAGCCAAGATAGGACAGGGTGGGCAGAGACCCAGTACTTC. Its translation is CASSQDRTGWAETQYF.